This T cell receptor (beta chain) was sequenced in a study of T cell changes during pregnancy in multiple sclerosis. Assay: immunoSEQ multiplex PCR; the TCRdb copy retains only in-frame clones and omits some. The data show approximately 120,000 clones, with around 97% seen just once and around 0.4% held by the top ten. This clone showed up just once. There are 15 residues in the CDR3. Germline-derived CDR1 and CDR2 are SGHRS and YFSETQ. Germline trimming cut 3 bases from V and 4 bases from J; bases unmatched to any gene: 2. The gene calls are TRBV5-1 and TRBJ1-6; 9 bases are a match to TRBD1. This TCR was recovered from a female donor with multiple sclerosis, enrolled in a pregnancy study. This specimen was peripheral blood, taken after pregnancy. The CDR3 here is CASSSGTGYNSPLHF. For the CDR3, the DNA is TGCGCCAGCAGCTCGGGGACAGGGTATAATTCACCCCTCCACTTT. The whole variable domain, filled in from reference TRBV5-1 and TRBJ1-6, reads KAGVTQTPRYLIKTRGQQVTLSCSPISGHRSVSWYQQTPGQGLQFLFEYFSETQRNKGNFPGRFSGRQFSNSRSEMNVSTLELGDSALYLCASSSGTGYNSPLHFGNGTRLTVT.